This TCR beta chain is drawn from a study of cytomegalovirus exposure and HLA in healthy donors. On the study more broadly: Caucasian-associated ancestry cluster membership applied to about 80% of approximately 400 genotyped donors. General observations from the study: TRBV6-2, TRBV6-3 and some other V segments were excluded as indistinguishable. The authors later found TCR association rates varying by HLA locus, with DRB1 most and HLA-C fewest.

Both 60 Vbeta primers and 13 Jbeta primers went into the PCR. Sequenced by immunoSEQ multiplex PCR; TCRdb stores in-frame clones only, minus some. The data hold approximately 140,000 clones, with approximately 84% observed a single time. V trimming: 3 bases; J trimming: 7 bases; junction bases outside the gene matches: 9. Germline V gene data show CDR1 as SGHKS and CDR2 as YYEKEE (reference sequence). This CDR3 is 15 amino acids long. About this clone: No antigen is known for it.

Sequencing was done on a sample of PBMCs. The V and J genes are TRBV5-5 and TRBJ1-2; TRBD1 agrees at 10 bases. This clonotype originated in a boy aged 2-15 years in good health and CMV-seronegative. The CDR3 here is CASSSPGQGIRGYTF. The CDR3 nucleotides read TGTGCCAGCAGCTCGCCGGGACAGGGGATTCGTGGCTACACCTTC.